This TCR beta chain was profiled in a study of PD-1 blockade in classical Hodgkin lymphoma. General study results and limits: With CD4+ cells, TCR diversity rose significantly by C4D1, but not with CD8+ cells.

Regarding this clone: Antigen specificity is unknown.

This CDR3 region has 15 residues. J was trimmed by 4 bases and V by 2 bases; bases with no gene match: 7. Germline CDR1 and CDR2: SGHRS and YFSETQ. Only in-frame clones appear in the TCRdb table, and some are missing; sequencing was by immunoSEQ multiplex PCR. This table holds tens of thousands of clones, around 90% found once. Time point meaning: cycle 4 day 1 (C4D1), after more than 5 weeks of nivolumab. Every one of the patients relapsed after autologous stem cell transplantation (brentuximab vedotin exposure was variable). The gene calls are TRBV5-1 and TRBJ1-2; 8 nucleotides agree with TRBD1. Sample: peripheral blood mononuclear cells (PBMCs), taken before the fourth cycle of nivolumab. The clonotype was recovered from a human donor with classical Hodgkin lymphoma. The CDR3 region is CASSLSSGQGYGYTF. The CDR3 DNA reads as TGCGCCAGCAGCTTAAGCAGTGGACAGGGCTATGGCTACACCTTC. The full variable domain, in which reference TRBV5-1 and TRBJ1-2 provide the parts outside the CDR3, is KAGVTQTPRYLIKTRGQQVTLSCSPISGHRSVSWYQQTPGQGLQFLFEYFSETQRNKGNFPGRFSGRQFSNSRSEMNVSTLELGDSALYLCASSLSSGQGYGYTFGSGTRLTVV.